These 13 T cell receptor beta chains came from one sample sequenced in a study of cytotoxic CD8 clonotypes in ibrutinib-treated CLL. Assay used: immunoSEQ multiplex PCR; TCRdb lists only in-frame clones, some missing. Among 300,000 to 350,000 clones, 70% to 80% were seen once, and the ten largest hold 5.5% to 8%. Material: PBMCs, obtained before ibrutinib treatment. The receptors derive from a human donor with chronic lymphocytic leukemia.

The table lists this clone with a few counts. Other nucleotide sequences from this sample produce the same CDR3. This chain connects TRBV18 to TRBJ1-1; D gene uncertain. The CDR3 spans 15 residues. Looked up from germline, CDR1 is KGHSH and CDR2 is LQKENI. V lost 0 bases and J lost 0, with 8 bases in between. CDR3 amino acids: CASSPPGGLNTEAFF. CDR3 DNA: TGTGCCAGCTCACCACCGGGAGGGCTGAACACTGAAGCTTTCTTT.

The chain has TRBV29-1 and TRBJ1-2; D not resolved. Germline V gives CDR1 SQVTM, CDR2 ANQGSEA. V was trimmed by 3 bases and J by 2 bases, leaving 4 bases between them. The CDR3 sequence is 11 residues long. CDR3 residues: CSVEINYGYTF. The CDR3, as DNA: TGCAGCGTTGAGATAAACTATGGCTACACCTTC.

The V call is TRBV28, the J call TRBJ1-2, with D unresolved. Germline V lookup: CDR1 MDHEN, CDR2 SYDVKM. The CDR3 is made up of 13 amino acids. V was clipped by 7 bases and J by 3 bases, with 12 bases between them. The chain's CDR3 is CASTLRSYYGYTF. The CDR3 coding sequence is TGTGCCAGCACCTTAAGGTCTTACTATGGCTACACCTTC.

This sequence joins TRBV9 and TRBJ2-5; maybe TRBD1 (6 bases). Looked up from germline, CDR1 is SGDLS and CDR2 is YYNGEE. V dropped 0 bases and J dropped 1 base, with 16 bases sitting between them. There are 17 residues in the CDR3. Here the CDR3 reads CASSVEGGGLLQETQYF. CDR3 bases: TGTGCCAGCAGCGTAGAGGGTGGGGGCCTACTCCAAGAGACCCAGTACTTC.

V is TRBV19 and J is TRBJ2-7; 10 bases fit TRBD2. The CDR3 has 16 residues. J gave up 0 bases and V 5 bases, and 7 bases lay outside the gene matches. CDR1 and CDR2 from the germline V gene are LNHDA and SQIVND (reference sequence). CDR3 DNA: TGTGCCAGTAGTGGAGACCCTAGCGGGAGCTCCTACGAGCAGTACTTC. This encodes CASSGDPSGSSYEQYF.

The DNA for the CDR3 is TGTGCCAGCAGCTTTGAGGTTACGCAGTATTTT. Translating it yields CASSFEVTQYF. The chain employs TRBV5-4 and TRBJ2-3; no reliable D call. Germline values: CDR1 SGHNT, CDR2 YYREEE (reference sequence). Deletions cut 2 bases from V and 8 bases from J, with 6 bases between. The CDR3 consists of 11 residues.

This clone was counted between two and nine times. This chain connects TRBV19 to TRBJ2-3, with unresolved D. The CDR3 spans 12 residues. V lost 6 bases, J lost 0 bases, and 4 bases lay in between. The germline V gene encodes CDR1 LNHDA and CDR2 SQIVND (reference sequence). CDR3 sequence: CASSQSTDTQYF. The CDR3, as DNA: TGTGCCAGTAGCCAGAGCACAGATACGCAGTATTTT.

This chain joins TRBV9 and TRBJ2-3; 9 bases line up with TRBD2. The V segment lost 2 bases and the J segment 2 bases; nucleotides outside the gene matches: 6. This CDR3 is built from 16 residues. Germline lookup yields CDR1 SGDLS and CDR2 YYNGEE. DNA for the CDR3: TGTGCCAGCAGCGTTGGTGCTAGCGGGACCACAGATACGCAGTATTTT. It specifies CASSVGASGTTDTQYF.

V is TRBV11-2 and J is TRBJ2-3; 11 positions agree with TRBD1. The V segment lost 3 bases and the J segment 4 bases; nucleotides outside the gene matches: 6. This CDR3 is built from 16 residues. Germline V gives CDR1 SGHAT, CDR2 FQNNGV. The DNA for the CDR3 is TGTGCCAGCAGCTTCAACCCGGGACAGGGGGCAGATACGCAGTATTTT. Protein product: CASSFNPGQGADTQYF.

CDR3 nucleotides: TGTGCCAGCAGCATCCCGGGGGCCACTGAAGCTTTCTTT. Its protein is CASSIPGATEAFF. The chain employs TRBV11-2 and TRBJ1-1, with a possible D match to TRBD1 (6 bases). Germline V gene data show CDR1 as SGHAT and CDR2 as FQNNGV. Trimming left V 5 bases short and J 4 bases short, with 11 bases between. There are 13 residues in the CDR3.

The rearrangement uses TRBV6-5 and TRBJ1-2; 9 nucleotides align to TRBD1. CDR1 is MNHEY and CDR2 is SVGAGI in the germline V gene. V gave up 7 bases and J gave up 1 base; unmatched junction bases: 7. The CDR3 has 15 residues. The CDR3 region is CASTSGQGINYGYTF. The CDR3 DNA reads as TGTGCCAGCACCTCCGGACAGGGGATTAACTATGGCTACACCTTC.

The chain combines TRBV5-1 with TRBJ1-4; D is perhaps TRBD1 (5 bases). This CDR3 is 14 amino acids long. V lost 3 bases and J lost 7, with 13 bases in between. Germline values: CDR1 SGHRS, CDR2 YFSETQ. CDR3 sequence reads: CASSSQGPGEKLFF. The CDR3 nucleotides read TGCGCCAGCAGCTCCCAGGGTCCTGGTGAAAAACTGTTTTTT.

The gene calls are TRBV9 and TRBJ1-2; no firm D call. CDR1 SGDLS and CDR2 YYNGEE come from the germline V gene. The length of the CDR3 is 15 residues. The V end lost 0 bases, the J end lost 1 base, and 10 bases lay between the germline ends. CDR3 sequence reads: CASSVGAGFNYGYTF. The CDR3 DNA sequence: TGTGCCAGCAGCGTAGGGGCAGGATTTAACTATGGCTACACCTTC.